This passage covers 13 T cell receptor beta chains from one sample sequenced in a study of T-cell memory formation after mild COVID-19. Each CDR3 protein is one row after TCRdb ran MiXCR on the 5' RACE reads. This repertoire shows around 220,000 distinct CDR3 sequences, over 15% found once; its top ten account for 3% to 4.5%. Sequenced: PBMCs or a T cell subset sorted from them (not recorded which). These receptors were collected from a young man who had mild COVID-19 (a few samples of this study predate the infection). Cell type and time point are not known.

This clonotype showed up just a few times. The chain combines TRBV28 with TRBJ2-6; D is perhaps TRBD1 or TRBD2 (5 bases each). V dropped 5 bases and J dropped 0 bases, with 17 bases sitting between them. Germline CDR1 is MDHEN and CDR2 is SYDVKM. The CDR3 contains 18 residues. Here the CDR3 DNA reads TGTGCCAGCAGTCCGGGAAAGACAGCCAGCTCTGGGGCCAACGTCCTGACTTTC. This translates into CASSPGKTASSGANVLTF.

This clonotype has more than one count but fewer than ten. V gene TRBV5-1 combines with J gene TRBJ2-5; 9 nucleotides match TRBD2. CDR1 and CDR2 (germline): SGHRS, YFSETQ. This CDR3 is 14 amino acids long. The junction had 6 bases not matched to a gene; V was cut back by 4 bases and J by 5 bases. The CDR3 coding sequence is TGCGCCAGCAGCGGCGGGGGGGCCAGGGAGACCCAGTACTTC. Amino acid sequence: CASSGGGARETQYF.

The V and J genes are TRBV5-1 and TRBJ1-1; D is undetermined. V was pared by 0 bases and J by 0 bases, with 6 bases between. The CDR3 sequence is 14 residues long. Germline V gene sequence: CDR1 SGHRS, CDR2 YFSETQ. The DNA for the CDR3 is TGCGCCAGCAGCTTGGACACAGTGAACACTGAAGCTTTCTTT. Translated: CASSLDTVNTEAFF.

This clonotype has more than one count but fewer than ten. The chain employs TRBV6-1 and TRBJ1-2, with D perhaps matching TRBD1 (5 bases). This CDR3 has 14 amino acids. CDR1 is MNHNS and CDR2 is SASEGT in the germline V gene. Deletions cut 5 bases from V and 7 bases from J, with 17 bases between. For the CDR3, the DNA is TGTGCCAGCAGTCCCTCGCAGGGTTCGAGTGGCTACACCTTC. It is translated as CASSPSQGSSGYTF.

This chain uses TRBV9 with TRBJ2-7; 8 nucleotides align to TRBD1. The CDR3 length is 19 residues. After removal of 0 bases from V and 3 bases from J, the junction contained 17 bases not matched to a gene. Germline assignment: CDR1 SGDLS and CDR2 YYNGEE. The CDR3 reads CASSVAPRTSKDRDYEQYF. The CDR3 DNA follows: TGTGCCAGCAGCGTAGCGCCCCGAACTTCGAAGGACAGGGACTACGAGCAGTACTTC.

The chain uses TRBV10-3 and TRBJ1-6; perhaps TRBD1 as D (5 bases). Trimming shortened V by 9 bases and J by 12 bases, and 18 bases separated the two germline ends. This CDR3 has 13 residues. The germline V gene encodes CDR1 ENHRY and CDR2 SYGVKD. DNA for the CDR3: TGTGCCATAGGGACGATGAAGACGGTACCCCTCCACTTT. Protein product: CAIGTMKTVPLHF.

This clonotype was counted ten times or more. The chain uses TRBV12-3 or TRBV12-4 and TRBJ1-2; D call uncertain. The CDR3 contains 12 residues. With 1 base removed from V and 5 bases from J, the gap between germline ends came to 5 bases. In nucleotides, the CDR3 is TGTGCCAGCAGTTTAGAAGGGTATGGCTACACCTTC. This sequence encodes CASSLEGYGYTF.

V is TRBV9 and J is TRBJ2-5, with TRBD2 matching over 7 bases. This CDR3 comprises 15 residues. The trim removed 6 bases at V and 0 bases at J, leaving 8 bases unmatched. Per germline, CDR1 SGDLS and CDR2 YYNGEE. In nucleotides, the CDR3 is TGTGCCAGCACCCGTATGGGGGGGGACCAAGAGACCCAGTACTTC. Residues: CASTRMGGDQETQYF.

The rearrangement joins TRBV24-1 to TRBJ2-5; the match to TRBD1 covers 7 bases. V shed 4 bases and J 5 bases; nucleotides not matched to a gene: 6. In germline, CDR1 is KGHDR, CDR2 SFDVKD. The CDR3 sequence is 14 residues long. The CDR3 sequence is CATSDPTGFETQYF. The CDR3 DNA follows: TGTGCCACCAGTGACCCGACAGGGTTTGAGACCCAGTACTTC.

V gene TRBV20-1 combines with J gene TRBJ2-1; D uncertain. V was pared by 2 bases and J by 3 bases, with 14 bases between. The CDR3 is made up of 15 amino acids. Looked up from germline, CDR1 is DFQATT and CDR2 is SNEGSKA (reference sequence). The CDR3 DNA sequence: TGCAGTGCTAGAACCCCTTGGCAGGTCTACAATGAGCAGTTCTTC. This codes for CSARTPWQVYNEQFF.

This clonotype occurred a few times. The rearrangement joins TRBV6-5 to TRBJ1-1; D call uncertain. The CDR3 spans 13 residues. V lost 4 bases to trimming and J lost 0 bases, with 6 bases between them. In germline, CDR1 is MNHEY, CDR2 SVGAGI. The CDR3 spells CASSWRLNTEAFF. DNA of the CDR3: TGTGCCAGCAGTTGGCGATTGAACACTGAAGCTTTCTTT.

This sequence joins TRBV29-1 and TRBJ2-7; D is perhaps TRBD1 or TRBD2 (5 bases each). This CDR3 has 12 amino acids. CDR1 is SQVTM and CDR2 is ANQGSEA in the germline V gene. Deletions cut 7 bases from V and 2 bases from J, with 12 bases between. The CDR3 region is CSGGTDAYEQYF. Here the CDR3 DNA reads TGCAGCGGGGGGACCGACGCCTACGAGCAGTACTTC.

V usage is TRBV3-1 and J usage is TRBJ1-5, with D maybe TRBD1 (6 bases). Germline V gene sequence: CDR1 LGHDT, CDR2 YNNKEL (reference sequence). The CDR3 is 14 residues long. Trimming removed 4 bases at V and 1 base at J, with 8 bases between. CDR3 bases: TGTGCCAGCAGCCGCGGACAGAGCAATCAGCCCCAGCATTTT. This gives the protein CASSRGQSNQPQHF.